This record looks at one TCR beta chain sequence and its context. This clone's antigen is unknown. No quality values exist for individual bases; no much larger clone is one base distant. This entry is derived from a study of PD-1 blockade in classical Hodgkin lymphoma (TCRdb year 2020). Concerning the study at large: Nivolumab dosing was 3 mg/kg intravenously every 2 weeks, continuing until either disease progression or unacceptable toxicity. To define a peripheral blood immune signature of response to PD-1 blockade in classical Hodgkin lymphoma, the study combined TCR beta sequencing with CyTOF.

Genomic DNA was extracted with the Qiagen DNeasy kit from unsorted PBMCs and from negatively selected CD4+ and CD8+ fractions. TCR beta CDR3 regions were amplified by immunoSEQ multiplex PCR using primers annealing to V and J segments. A synthetic immune receptor repertoire was used to minimize amplification bias, and any remaining bias was removed computationally after sequencing. As for the original processing: Repertoire diversity was quantified as the Shannon entropy index using custom Python scripts. The unsorted, CD4+ and CD8+ repertoires were each analyzed separately, with the exception of combined analyses, where CD4+ and CD8+ sequences were merged in silico. A clone counted as expanded when the clone's frequency after treatment rose at least 2-fold relative to C1D1, and clones undetected at baseline were given a pseudocount of 0.5. Clones with 0 or 1 copy at C1D1 were defined as singleton clones, while clones with 2 or more copies were defined as non-singleton clones. Clones expanded in unsorted samples were assigned a CD4+, CD8+ or unknown annotation through matching of protein sequences in sorted samples from the same patient. Wilcoxon tests on paired samples were used to test changes in diversity from C1D1 to C4D1. TCRdb mirrors the immuneACCESS table, restricted to in-frame sequences. Some clones are absent from its copies; in checked studies, under half trace to an unresolved V gene, and the reason for the others is unknown. The D gene and trimming were derived from the DNA, and the V and J assignments and clone size from that table. Present in this sample are approximately 20,000 clones, 65% to 80% of which were seen just once. The top ten clonotypes cover roughly 22% of the sample.

This specimen's time point label, interpreted: cycle 4 day 1 (C4D1), after more than 5 weeks of nivolumab. Every trial patient had relapsed following autologous stem cell transplantation, and prior brentuximab vedotin exposure was what differed among cohorts A, B and C. The trial cohort comprised some 60 patients with relapsed/refractory classical Hodgkin lymphoma whose best overall responses were complete response, partial response or progressive disease. Trial patients were treated with single-agent nivolumab in the multi-cohort phase II CheckMate 205 trial. An independent review committee assessed best overall response by applying the 2007 International Working Group response criteria. PBMCs from the trial were collected at three points: immediately before nivolumab initiation (C1D1), and during therapy at cycle 2 day 1 and cycle 4 day 1. Peripheral blood was collected in 8 mL Vacutainer Cell Preparation Tubes, from which PBMCs were isolated by centrifugation and then cryopreserved.

Here is what the overall study found, with its caveats: Baseline TCR diversity was reported as lower in newly diagnosed patients than in healthy donors, and lower still in relapsed/refractory patients. Lower diversity was seen in patients whose nivolumab began less than 1 year after ASCT, and these patients were left out of later analyses so that immune reconstitution would not confound the results. The study was restricted to a single clinical trial cohort, and the causes of repertoire differences, possibly disease activity or prior therapy, were left undefined. A significant rise by C4D1 was seen in CD4+ but not CD8+ TCR diversity (p=0.0027 vs p=0.16), with the rise being most apparent in complete responders (p=0.02). Trial patients achieving complete response had baseline diversity similar to newly diagnosed patients, whereas partial responders and progressors had significantly lower diversity.

This TCR was sampled from a human donor with classical Hodgkin lymphoma. This specimen was peripheral blood mononuclear cells (PBMCs), taken before the fourth cycle of nivolumab.

In nucleotides, the sequence is TGTGCCAGCTCACCTCCGGGACTAGCTAGAGAGACCCAGTACTTC. The resulting protein is CASSPPGLARETQYF. Here the chain combines TRBV18 and TRBJ2-5; a stretch of 9 junction bases matches TRBD2. Sequences KGHSH (CDR1) and LQKENI (CDR2) are obtained from the germline V gene. Taken from cysteine to phenylalanine, the CDR3 has 15 residues. The kept DNA is CDR3 alone, 45 bases in frame from the first base. The germline V end is reduced by 3 bases and the J end by 4 bases; junction bases left unmatched: 6.